This T cell receptor beta chain emerged from a study of cytomegalovirus exposure and HLA in healthy donors. For the study at large: Per a later analysis, the roughly 670 first-cohort and fewer than 150 validation repertoires shared one platform. Overall study findings and caveats: According to a subsequent analysis, TCR clusters identified in the first cohort showed a tendency to co-occur across the approximately 120 validation repertoires. Overall, roughly 150 TCR beta chains were annotated as cytomegalovirus-associated.

Comments on this clone: Antigen specificity is unknown.

Clones were read by immunoSEQ multiplex PCR, and TCRdb kept only the in-frame ones, dropping some. The top ten clones hold less than 1.5% of a sample with some 240,000 clones, about 86% of them seen once. This TCR was recovered from a woman in her thirties in good health and CMV-seropositive. The material sequenced was PBMCs.

The CDR3 protein is CAWEVGEDTEAFF. CDR3 nucleotides: TGTGCCTGGGAGGTAGGGGAGGACACTGAAGCTTTCTTT. V is TRBV30 and J is TRBJ1-1; D possibly corresponds to TRBD1 (5 bases). V gave up 5 bases and J gave up 3 bases, with 13 bases separating them. This CDR3 region has 13 residues. Germline V gene data show CDR1 as GTSNPN and CDR2 as SVGIG (reference sequence).